The next 27 T cell receptor beta chains were all read from a single sample in a study of cytomegalovirus exposure and HLA in healthy donors (dated by TCRdb to about 2017). Library construction relied on the immunoSEQ multiplex PCR assay. For the multiplex PCR, a mixture combining 60 forward primers for TCR Vbeta segments and 13 reverse primers for TCR Jbeta segments was used. The table was pulled from immuneACCESS by TCRdb, which kept in-frame rearrangements only. Such tables lose some clones; where checked, under half of the loss comes from unresolved V genes, and the rest has no known cause. The sample table holds around 110,000 clones, of which about 81% were seen once. 2.5% to 3% of the sample is held by the ten biggest clonotypes. The specimen was PBMCs. These receptors originate from a male donor in good health and CMV-seropositive.

This chain links TRBV6-5 with TRBJ2-3, with 10 nucleotides matching TRBD2. CDR3 length: 14 residues. Germline V gene sequence: CDR1 MNHEY, CDR2 SVGAGI. V lost 6 bases to trimming and J lost 4 bases; unmatched junction nucleotides: 4. Here the CDR3 reads CASRNSGRSDTQYF. The CDR3 coding sequence is TGTGCCAGCAGGAATAGCGGGAGGTCAGATACGCAGTATTTT.

The gene calls are TRBV9 and TRBJ2-2; no clear D. There are 15 residues in the CDR3. Germline V lookup: CDR1 SGDLS, CDR2 YYNGEE. V lost 0 bases to trimming and J lost 4 bases, with 10 bases between them. This CDR3 is CASSVEVRPTGELFF. The CDR3 nucleotides are TGTGCCAGCAGCGTAGAGGTCAGGCCCACCGGGGAGCTGTTTTTT.

The rearrangement uses TRBV4-2 and TRBJ1-1, with D hard to call. The ends were cut back, 1 base at V and 1 base at J, with 13 bases in the middle. The germline V gene encodes CDR1 LGHNA and CDR2 YNFKEQ. CDR3 length equals 16 residues. Here the CDR3 reads CASSQVQPGENTEAFF. The CDR3 nucleotides read TGTGCCAGCAGCCAAGTTCAGCCGGGAGAGAACACTGAAGCTTTCTTT.

This sequence joins TRBV11-2 and TRBJ2-5; TRBD1 might be the D (6 bases). The CDR3 is made up of 15 amino acids. Germline CDR1 reads SGHAT; CDR2 reads FQNNGV. The V gene lost 2 bases and the J gene lost 5 bases, with 15 bases spanning the gap. CDR3 nucleotides: TGTGCCAGCAGCTTAATTGCAGGGGATGGGGAGACCCAGTACTTC. This translates into CASSLIAGDGETQYF.

About this clone itself: An end of the junction does not agree with germline; a read error may underlie this. This chain uses TRBV15 with TRBJ1-5; no clear D gene. The CDR3 is 13 amino acids. CDR1 and CDR2 from the germline V gene are LNHNV and YYDKDF (reference sequence). The CDR3: CATTSGGNQPQNF. Written as DNA, the CDR3 is TGTGCCACCACGTCAGGCGGGAATCAGCCCCAGAATTTT.

This chain links TRBV7-9 with TRBJ2-7, with D unclear. The germline V and J ends were trimmed by 3 bases and 2 bases, with 11 bases remaining between them. Germline CDR1 SEHNR, CDR2 FQNEAQ (reference sequence). The CDR3 consists of 14 residues. CDR3 protein: CASSFPGSTYEQYF. The CDR3 coding sequence is TGTGCCAGCAGCTTCCCGGGTTCTACCTACGAGCAGTACTTC.

The J gene is TRBJ1-4, the V gene TRBV19; D possibly corresponds to TRBD1 (6 bases). Between the trimmed V and J ends, which lost 6 bases and 1 base, there was a span of 15 bases. The CDR3 has 16 residues. Germline loops: CDR1 LNHDA, CDR2 SQIVND (reference sequence). The CDR3 coding sequence is TGTGCCAGTAGGTTCAGGGGAAAAGGAACTAATGAAAAACTGTTTTTT. This encodes CASRFRGKGTNEKLFF.

The chain joins TRBV2 to TRBJ2-1; TRBD2 matches at 7 bases. Germline CDR1 reads SNHLY; CDR2 reads FYNNEI. This CDR3 contains 10 residues. V was pared by 4 bases and J by 15 bases, with 3 bases of the junction left unmatched. CDR3 loop: CASSVGRGFF. The CDR3 DNA follows: TGTGCCAGCAGTGTAGGGAGGGGGTTCTTC.

The chain joins TRBV29-1 to TRBJ2-6, with D uncertain. The germline gives CDR1 SQVTM, CDR2 ANQGSEA. Deletions cut 7 bases from V and 0 bases from J, with 7 bases between. The CDR3 runs 13 residues. CDR3 in DNA: TGCAGCGCCCACAGCTCTGGGGCCAACGTCCTGACTTTC. Translation: CSAHSSGANVLTF.

The V call is TRBV27, the J call TRBJ2-3, with TRBD2 matching over 14 bases. Germline trimming cut 6 bases from V and 2 bases from J; bases unmatched to any gene: 13. The CDR3 consists of 19 residues. Germline CDR1 and CDR2: MNHEY and SMNVEV (reference sequence). The CDR3 spells CASSPLGLAGEGLTDTQYF. For the CDR3, the DNA is TGTGCCAGCAGCCCCTTGGGACTAGCGGGAGAGGGGCTCACAGATACGCAGTATTTT.

This chain connects TRBV30 to TRBJ1-3; D possibly corresponds to TRBD1 (5 bases). There are 14 residues in the CDR3. Germline V gene sequence: CDR1 GTSNPN, CDR2 SVGIG (reference sequence). With 2 bases removed from V and 2 bases from J, the gap between germline ends came to 10 bases. This CDR3 reads CAWSRGDTGNTIYF. The CDR3 bases are TGTGCCTGGAGTCGGGGGGATACTGGAAACACCATATATTTT.

This clone showed up just a few times. Here the CDR3 DNA reads TGTGCCAGCAGCTTCGGGGGAGAGACCCAGTACTTC. As protein: CASSFGGETQYF. The rearrangement joins TRBV7-9 to TRBJ2-5, with D possibly TRBD2 on 6 matching bases. The CDR3 runs to 12 residues. Germline CDR1 is SEHNR and CDR2 is FQNEAQ (reference sequence). Trimming took 3 bases from V and 4 from J, leaving 6 bases between them.

This chain links TRBV27 with TRBJ2-1, with TRBD2 identical over 7 bases. CDR3 length: 14 residues. The ends lost 3 bases at V and 3 bases at J; junction bases unmatched: 2. Germline CDR1 MNHEY, CDR2 SMNVEV (reference sequence). The CDR3 DNA reads TGTGCCAGCAGTTTGGGCGGGGGCTACAATGAGCAGTTCTTC. It is translated as CASSLGGGYNEQFF.

The rearrangement uses TRBV7-2 and TRBJ1-3; maybe TRBD1 (6 bases). This CDR3 is built from 13 residues. Germline lookup yields CDR1 SGHTA and CDR2 FQGNSA. Trimming pared 5 bases from V and 9 bases from J, leaving 14 bases between. The CDR3 here is CASSRTVEGTIYF. CDR3 nucleotides: TGTGCCAGCAGCCGGACAGTCGAGGGCACCATATATTTT.

The chain recombines TRBV6-1 with TRBJ1-1; a weak D match, TRBD1 (6 bases). The V end was cut by 0 bases, the J end by 10 bases, with 15 bases between. The CDR3 is made up of 14 amino acids. CDR1 is MNHNS, CDR2 SASEGT, per germline. CDR3 bases: TGTGCCAGCAGTGAAGCGCAAGTGGGGGCTGGAGCTTTCTTT. The encoded protein is CASSEAQVGAGAFF.

The chain carries TRBV15 and TRBJ1-5, with TRBD1 identical over 7 bases. Germline trimming cut 0 bases from V and 1 base from J; bases unmatched to any gene: 6. The CDR3 is made up of 17 amino acids. Per germline, CDR1 LNHNV and CDR2 YYDKDF (reference sequence). CDR3 coding DNA: TGTGCCACCAGCAGAGATTATGGGACAGAGAGCAATCAGCCCCAGCATTTT. Its protein product is CATSRDYGTESNQPQHF.

The chain employs TRBV6-5 and TRBJ2-3; D may be TRBD2 (5 bases). CDR1 MNHEY and CDR2 SVGAGI come from the germline V gene. There are 11 residues in the CDR3. The V end lost 7 bases, the J end lost 8 bases, and 10 bases lay between the germline ends. This CDR3 is CASKARGTQYF. For the CDR3, the DNA is TGTGCCAGCAAGGCTCGGGGTACGCAGTATTTT.

The V gene is TRBV27, the J gene TRBJ2-7; D gene uncertain. CDR3 length equals 14 residues. Trimming left V 0 bases short and J 4 bases short, with 10 bases between. CDR1 and CDR2 from the germline V gene are MNHEY and SMNVEV (reference sequence). CDR3 bases: TGTGCCAGCAGTTTATCCGGCGGTGGATACGAGCAGTACTTC. This gives the protein CASSLSGGGYEQYF.

The chain recombines TRBV11-2 with TRBJ1-1; possible D gene TRBD1, 5 bases. This CDR3 has 13 residues. Germline CDR1 is SGHAT and CDR2 is FQNNGV. V lost 1 base, J lost 6 bases, and 9 bases lay in between. CDR3: CASSLGGVPEAFF. The CDR3 nucleotides are TGTGCCAGCAGCTTAGGGGGGGTACCTGAAGCTTTCTTT.

The CDR3 here is CASSPTRGWNTEAFF. In nucleotides, the CDR3 is TGTGCCAGCAGTCCCACGAGGGGGTGGAACACTGAAGCTTTCTTT. The V gene is TRBV28, the J gene TRBJ1-1, with D tentatively TRBD1 (6 bases). Per germline, CDR1 MDHEN and CDR2 SYDVKM. Trimming cost V 5 bases and J 1 base, with 14 bases left between them. There are 15 residues in the CDR3.

The chain joins TRBV5-1 to TRBJ1-1; possible D gene TRBD1, 6 bases. Between the trimmed V and J ends, which lost 0 bases and 7 bases, there was a span of 13 bases. This CDR3 has 14 amino acids. The germline CDR1 and CDR2 sequences are SGHRS and YFSETQ. The CDR3 bases are TGCGCCAGCAGCTTGGCAGGGGCTCGGGGTGAAGCTTTCTTT. Encoded protein: CASSLAGARGEAFF.

The J gene is TRBJ2-3, the V gene TRBV6-4; no clear D. The CDR3 contains 16 residues. Germline-derived CDR1 and CDR2 are MRHNA and SNTAGT. Deletions cut 2 bases from V and 1 base from J, with 13 bases between. In DNA, the CDR3 is TGTGCCAGCAGTGACGTCGCGGTTTCTGGCACAGATACGCAGTATTTT. It codes for CASSDVAVSGTDTQYF.

The chain is built from TRBV6-1 and TRBJ2-2, with D possibly TRBD1 on 6 matching bases. This CDR3 comprises 15 residues. V dropped 7 bases and J dropped 6 bases, with 18 bases sitting between them. Germline V gives CDR1 MNHNS, CDR2 SASEGT. Here the CDR3 reads CASMPVPGVPGELFF. CDR3 coding DNA: TGTGCCAGCATGCCGGTCCCAGGGGTCCCCGGGGAGCTGTTTTTT.

J is TRBJ1-1 and V is TRBV6-1, with 7 bases matching TRBD1. The trim removed 10 bases at V and 10 bases at J, leaving 12 bases unmatched. Germline lookup yields CDR1 MNHNS and CDR2 SASEGT. The CDR3 runs to 12 residues. The CDR3 here is CATRQGALAAFF. The CDR3 bases are TGTGCCACCCGACAGGGCGCGCTTGCAGCTTTCTTT.

The chain links TRBV5-1 to TRBJ2-7; 8 positions match TRBD1. The V and J ends lost 4 bases and 2 bases, in that order; junction bases with no gene match: 8. The germline CDR1 and CDR2 sequences are SGHRS and YFSETQ. CDR3 length equals 15 residues. This chain's CDR3 is CASSIGQGLAYEQYF. The CDR3 nucleotides read TGCGCCAGCAGCATAGGACAGGGCTTAGCCTACGAGCAGTACTTC.

The chain joins TRBV4-2 to TRBJ2-2; TRBD2 matches at 9 bases. Trimming removed 1 base from V and 4 bases from J; junction bases left unmatched: 1. The CDR3 runs 15 residues. CDR1 LGHNA and CDR2 YNFKEQ come from the germline V gene. As DNA, the CDR3 is TGTGCCAGCAGCCAAGCTAGCGGGGTCACCGGGGAGCTGTTTTTT. As protein: CASSQASGVTGELFF.

V is TRBV9 and J is TRBJ1-4; the D gene is possibly TRBD1 (6 bases). This CDR3 contains 14 residues. Germline V CDR1 and CDR2: SGDLS, YYNGEE. V was clipped by 3 bases and J by 7 bases, with 13 bases between them. CDR3 region: CASSGGGIIEKLFF. CDR3 DNA: TGTGCCAGCAGCGGAGGGGGAATAATTGAAAAACTGTTTTTT.